This TCR beta chain came from a study of patients and donors after allogeneic stem cell transplantation. Using its own MiXCR run on the RT-PCR reads, TCRdb lists one record per CDR3 protein. Here the sample spans about 410,000 distinct CDR3 sequences, around 16% being singletons. This clonotype came up a few times. CDR3 length equals 16 residues. Trimming left V 4 bases short and J 4 bases short, with 19 bases between. The germline gives CDR1 LGHNA, CDR2 YNFKEQ. V and J are TRBV4-2 and TRBJ1-1; tentative D call: TRBD1 (5 bases). This sequence originates from a human donor who was either an allogeneic HSCT recipient or a stem cell or donor lymphocyte infusion donor (not recorded which). It is not recorded whose cells these are; they may come from a transplant donor. The sample was blood, either unsorted or a sorted T cell fraction (not recorded which). The CDR3 is CASSPIWGSSSTEAFF. DNA for the CDR3: TGTGCCAGCAGCCCTATTTGGGGGTCTAGCAGCACTGAAGCTTTCTTT.